This entry features one T cell receptor (beta chain) sequence. V dropped 2 bases and J dropped 13; count of bases not matched to a gene: 17. CDR3 length: 16 residues. Germline assignment: CDR1 MNHNS and CDR2 SASEGT. The sample originates from a study of blood T cells in healthy people across ages. A J-beta primer mix and a sample-barcoded 5' primer were used in a second PCR of roughly 6 to 11 cycles. Samples each returned at least 2.5 million CDR3-containing paired-end reads. One entry per CDR3 protein results from TCRdb running MiXCR on the 5' RACE reads. The data contain some 1.4 million distinct CDR3 sequences, 35% to 45% of them seen just once; the ten biggest clones take up 7.9%.

The TCR sequence derives from a woman between 18 and 29 years old in good health. The J gene is TRBJ2-1, the V gene TRBV6-1; 7 positions match TRBD2. Sequencing was carried out using blood. In nucleotides, the CDR3 is TGTGCCAGCAGTGAATACGGGGCGGGAGACGAGGAGACCCAGTTCTTC. Its protein product is CASSEYGAGDEETQFF.